The table lists the clone carrying this T cell receptor beta chain with a few counts. This entry belongs to a study of T cells in Graves' hyperthyroidism and ophthalmopathy. The V gene lost 6 bases and the J gene lost 4 bases, with 16 bases spanning the gap. This CDR3 is built from 14 residues. The germline CDR1 and CDR2 sequences are SEHNR and FQNEAQ (reference sequence). From RNA transcripts, TCR beta CDR3 regions were amplified. During a first-round RT-PCR of the TCR CDR3, the HTBI primer set was used. TCRdb re-called the multiplex PCR reads through MiXCR, storing one row per CDR3 protein. The sample lists hundreds of thousands of distinct CDR3 sequences; 14% were seen once.

The origin of this receptor is a woman aged 18-35 years with Graves' hyperthyroidism. The rearrangement uses TRBV7-9 and TRBJ2-7; D is perhaps TRBD2 (6 bases). The source material was blood. This chain's CDR3 is CASSRGDWEYEQYF. The CDR3 DNA reads TGTGCCAGCAGTCGTGGGGACTGGGAGTACGAGCAGTACTTC.